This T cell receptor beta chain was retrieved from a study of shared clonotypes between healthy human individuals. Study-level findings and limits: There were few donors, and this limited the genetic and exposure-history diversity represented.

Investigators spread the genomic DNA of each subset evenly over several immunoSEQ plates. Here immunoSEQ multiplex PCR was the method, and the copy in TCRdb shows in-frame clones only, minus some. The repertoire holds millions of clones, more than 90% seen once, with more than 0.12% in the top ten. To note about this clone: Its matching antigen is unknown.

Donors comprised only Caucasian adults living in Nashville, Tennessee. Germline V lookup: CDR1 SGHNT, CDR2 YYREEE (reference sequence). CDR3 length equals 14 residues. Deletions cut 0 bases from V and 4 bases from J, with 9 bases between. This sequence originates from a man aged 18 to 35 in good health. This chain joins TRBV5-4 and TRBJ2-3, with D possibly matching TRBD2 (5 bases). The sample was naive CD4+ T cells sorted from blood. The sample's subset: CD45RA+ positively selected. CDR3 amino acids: CASSLVSSPDTQYF. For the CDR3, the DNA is TGTGCCAGCAGCTTGGTCTCTAGCCCAGATACGCAGTATTTT. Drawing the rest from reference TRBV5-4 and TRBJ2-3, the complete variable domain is ETGVTQSPTHLIKTRGQQVTLRCSSQSGHNTVSWYQQALGQGPQFIFQYYREEENGRGNFPPRFSGLQFPNYSSELNVNALELDDSALYLCASSLVSSPDTQYFGPGTRLTVL.